This T cell receptor beta chain was sequenced during a study of blood T cell repertoires in COVID-19. The wider study: Some COVID-19 samples were acute and others convalescent; all came from the United States, Italy and Spain. Sources were T cells, B-cell-depleted T cells, or PBMCs; the material itself was cDNA or gDNA.

In the source study's methods: It was from reference gene primer amplification that nucleated cell counts were estimated. Only in-frame clones appear in the TCRdb table, and some are missing; sequencing was by immunoSEQ multiplex PCR. V, J and clone size were drawn from that table, and D and trimming were deduced from the DNA. The data contain 34,000 or so clones, over 70% of them singletons. This CDR3 is built from 12 residues. The V and J ends lost 4 bases and 5 bases respectively, with 8 bases between them. CDR1 and CDR2 (germline): MNHEY, SVGAGI. This chain uses TRBV6-5 with TRBJ2-5; no clear D. The receptor was isolated from a man in his sixties with active COVID-19. Sequenced material: peripheral blood. The CDR3: CASSSPVETQYF. CDR3 sequence (DNA): TGTGCCAGCAGTTCCCCCGTCGAGACCCAGTACTTC.